This TCR beta chain was captured by sequencing in a study of T cell responses to AZD1222 COVID-19 vaccine. Study findings and constraints: Clonal diversity was possibly underestimated, and the donors were mostly white British, with more females. Spike regions recognized by vaccine-associated CD4 TCRs spanned the protein, led by 160-218 and 743-854.

On this clone itself: What it recognizes is unknown.

This CDR3 is built from 15 residues. Trimming removed 1 base from V and 7 bases from J, with 11 bases in between. CDR1 is LNHNV and CDR2 is YYDKDF in the germline V gene (reference sequence). The protocol was immunoSEQ multiplex PCR, while the TCRdb copy is restricted to in-frame clones and leaves out a portion. The sample has over 120,000 clones; about 94% are singletons. The V gene is TRBV15, the J gene TRBJ1-6; D is ambiguous. The sequence derives from an adult in good health. Specimen: peripheral blood, collected on day 0 of AZD1222 vaccination. The CDR3 here is CATSRGKTVNSPLHF. The CDR3 DNA reads TGTGCCACCAGCAGAGGGAAAACAGTGAATTCACCCCTCCACTTT.